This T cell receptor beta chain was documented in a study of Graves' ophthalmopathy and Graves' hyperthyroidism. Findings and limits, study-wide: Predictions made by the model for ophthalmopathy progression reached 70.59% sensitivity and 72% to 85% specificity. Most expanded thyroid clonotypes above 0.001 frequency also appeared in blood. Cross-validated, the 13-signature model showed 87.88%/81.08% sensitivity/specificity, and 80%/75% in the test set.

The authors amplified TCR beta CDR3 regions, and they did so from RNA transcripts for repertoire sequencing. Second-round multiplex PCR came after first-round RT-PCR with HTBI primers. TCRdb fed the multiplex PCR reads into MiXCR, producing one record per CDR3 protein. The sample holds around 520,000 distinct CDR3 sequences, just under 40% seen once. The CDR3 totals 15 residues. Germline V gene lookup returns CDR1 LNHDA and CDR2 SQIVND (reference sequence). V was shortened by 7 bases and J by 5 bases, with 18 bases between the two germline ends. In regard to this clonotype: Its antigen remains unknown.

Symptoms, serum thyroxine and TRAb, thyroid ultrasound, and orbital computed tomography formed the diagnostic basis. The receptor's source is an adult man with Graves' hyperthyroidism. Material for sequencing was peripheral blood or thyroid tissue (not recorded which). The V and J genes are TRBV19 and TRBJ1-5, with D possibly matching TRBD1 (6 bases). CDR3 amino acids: CASTTSGGGHQPQHF. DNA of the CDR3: TGTGCCAGTACCACGAGCGGGGGGGGCCATCAGCCCCAGCATTTT.